This entry is about one T cell receptor beta chain. The sample contains more than one DNA sequence encoding this CDR3. Only in-frame clones appear in the TCRdb table, and some are missing; sequencing was by immunoSEQ multiplex PCR. The data contain about 350,000 clones, 80% to 90% of them singletons. These data belong to a study of Ad26.COV2.S vaccination and SARS-CoV-2 variants. Study-level information: Enrollment placed the donor in the COV1001 Ad26.COV2.S trial arm.

The sample's treatment: some 20 received Ad26.COV2.S at low or high dose, single or two shots; 5 received placebo; per-sample allocation not given. Day 63 after the first vaccine or placebo injection was the time point for sampling. V lost 4 bases and J lost 3, with 9 bases in between. The germline CDR1 and CDR2 sequences are LGHDT and YNNKEL (reference sequence). The CDR3 consists of 13 residues. Sequenced here: peripheral blood, sampled in a trial of Ad26.COV2.S vaccine versus placebo. The clonotype originates from a person aged 18-60 years who received the Ad26.COV2.S COVID-19 vaccine or a placebo. The rearrangement links TRBV3-1 (or the pseudogene TRBV3-2) to TRBJ1-1, with D unclear. DNA for the CDR3: TGTGCCAGCAGCCCTCCGGCGGACACTGAAGCTTTCTTT. Translation: CASSPPADTEAFF.